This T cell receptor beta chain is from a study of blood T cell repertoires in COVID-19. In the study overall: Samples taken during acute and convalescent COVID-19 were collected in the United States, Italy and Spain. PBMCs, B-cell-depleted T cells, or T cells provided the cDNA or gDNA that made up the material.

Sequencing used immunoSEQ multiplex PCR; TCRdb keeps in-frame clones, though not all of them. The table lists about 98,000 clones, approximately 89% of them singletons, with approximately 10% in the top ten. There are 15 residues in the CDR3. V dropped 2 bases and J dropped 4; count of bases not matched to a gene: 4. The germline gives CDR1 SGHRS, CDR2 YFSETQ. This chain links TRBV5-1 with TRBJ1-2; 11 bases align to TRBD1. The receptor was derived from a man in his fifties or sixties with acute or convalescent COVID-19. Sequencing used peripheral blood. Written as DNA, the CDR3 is TGCGCCAGCAGCTTCGGGACAGGGGGACTCTATGGCTACACCTTC. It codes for CASSFGTGGLYGYTF.